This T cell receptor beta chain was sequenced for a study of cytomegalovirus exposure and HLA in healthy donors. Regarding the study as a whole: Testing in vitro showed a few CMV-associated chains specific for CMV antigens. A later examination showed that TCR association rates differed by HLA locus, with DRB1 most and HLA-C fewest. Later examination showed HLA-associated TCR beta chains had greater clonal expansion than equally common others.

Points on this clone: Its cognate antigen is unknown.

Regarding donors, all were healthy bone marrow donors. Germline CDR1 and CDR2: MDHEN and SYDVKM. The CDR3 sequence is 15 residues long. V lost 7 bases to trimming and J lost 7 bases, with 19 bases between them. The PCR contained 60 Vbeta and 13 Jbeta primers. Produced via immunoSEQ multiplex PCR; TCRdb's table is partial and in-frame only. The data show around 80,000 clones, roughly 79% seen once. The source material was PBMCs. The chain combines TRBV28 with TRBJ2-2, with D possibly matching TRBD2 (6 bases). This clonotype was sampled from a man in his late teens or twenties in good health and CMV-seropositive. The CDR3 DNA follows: TGTGCCAGCAACTGGGGGGTAGCGGCCCGCGGGGAGCTGTTTTTT. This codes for CASNWGVAARGELFF.